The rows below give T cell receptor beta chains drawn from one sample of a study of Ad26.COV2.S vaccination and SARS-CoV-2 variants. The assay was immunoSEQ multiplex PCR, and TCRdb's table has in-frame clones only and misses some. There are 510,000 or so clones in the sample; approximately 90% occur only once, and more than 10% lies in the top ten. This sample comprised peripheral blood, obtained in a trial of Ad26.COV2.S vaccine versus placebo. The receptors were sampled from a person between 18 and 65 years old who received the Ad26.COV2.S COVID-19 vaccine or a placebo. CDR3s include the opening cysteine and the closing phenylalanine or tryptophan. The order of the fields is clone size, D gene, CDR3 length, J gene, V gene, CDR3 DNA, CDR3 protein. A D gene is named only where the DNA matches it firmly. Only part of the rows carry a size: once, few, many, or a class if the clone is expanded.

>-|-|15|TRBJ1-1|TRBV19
TGTGCCAGTAGTGTGCGACAGACCACTCACACTGAAGCTTTCTTT
CASSVRQTTHTEAFF
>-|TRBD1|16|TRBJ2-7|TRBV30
TGTGCCTGGAGTGTCCGGACCGGGACAGGGTCCTACGAGCAGTACTTC
CAWSVRTGTGSYEQYF
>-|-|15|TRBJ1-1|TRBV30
TGTGCCTGGAGTGGGCCGAAGGTGGTAAACACTGAAGCTTTCTTT
CAWSGPKVVNTEAFF
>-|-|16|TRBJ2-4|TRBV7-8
TGTGCCAGCAGCTTAGTAAGGTTTAGCGGAGGAAACATTCAGTACTTC
CASSLVRFSGGNIQYF
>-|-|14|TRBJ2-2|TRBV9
TGTGCCAGCAGCGTAGGCTTAAGTACCGGGGAGCTGTTTTTT
CASSVGLSTGELFF
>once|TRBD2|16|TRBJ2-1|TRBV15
TGTGCCACCAGCAGACCTGATAGCGGGCCCAACAATGAGCAGTTCTTC
CATSRPDSGPNNEQFF
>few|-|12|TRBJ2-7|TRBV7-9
TGTGCCAGCAGTGGGAGCTCCTACGAGCAGTACTTC
CASSGSSYEQYF
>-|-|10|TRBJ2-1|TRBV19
TGTGCCAGTAGTGGGGATGAGCAGTTCTTC
CASSGDEQFF
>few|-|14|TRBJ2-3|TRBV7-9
TGTGCCAGCAGCTTAGGCGGGAAGGCAGATACGCAGTATTTT
CASSLGGKADTQYF
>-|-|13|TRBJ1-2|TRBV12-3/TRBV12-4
TGTGCCAGCAGCCCACAGGCGTACTATGGCTACACCTTC
CASSPQAYYGYTF
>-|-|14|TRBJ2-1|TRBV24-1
TGTGCCACCAGCGGCCCGGTTGGGGGGAATGAGCAGTTCTTC
CATSGPVGGNEQFF
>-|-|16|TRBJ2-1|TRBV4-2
TGTGCCAGCAGCCAAGTCACGGACCGATTTTTGAATGAGCAGTTCTTC
CASSQVTDRFLNEQFF
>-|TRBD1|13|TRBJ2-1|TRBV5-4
TGTGCCAGCAGCCGGGACAGGTACAATGAGCAGTTCTTC
CASSRDRYNEQFF
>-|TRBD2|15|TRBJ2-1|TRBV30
TGTGCCTGGAGATCCGTGGAGCGGGAGTTGGGTGAGCAGTTCTTC
CAWRSVERELGEQFF
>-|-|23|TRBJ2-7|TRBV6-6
TGTGCCAGCAGTCGCCGGACAGGGGGACCAAGCTCTAGCGGGAGGCCGAGGATATACGAGCAGTACTTC
CASSRRTGGPSSSGRPRIYEQYF
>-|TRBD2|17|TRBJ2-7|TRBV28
TGTGCCAGCAGTTTAGGGTTGAGCGGGAGGGCCTTGAACGAGCAGTACTTC
CASSLGLSGRALNEQYF
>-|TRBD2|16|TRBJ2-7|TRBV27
TGTGCCAGCCCCGCGGGGAGGGTCTGCAAATTTTACGAGCAGTACTTC
CASPAGRVCKFYEQYF
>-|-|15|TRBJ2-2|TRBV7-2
TGTGCCAGCAGCTTAGCGGGGGGCCACACCGGGGAGCTGTTTTTT
CASSLAGGHTGELFF
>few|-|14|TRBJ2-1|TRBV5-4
TGTGCCAGCAGCTTGCGGTTCACTGAGGATGAGCAGTTCTTC
CASSLRFTEDEQFF
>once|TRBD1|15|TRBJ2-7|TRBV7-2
TGTGCCAGCAGCCAACAGGGGGCGCCTCTCTACGAGCAGTACTTC
CASSQQGAPLYEQYF
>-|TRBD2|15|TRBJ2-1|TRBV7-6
TGTGCCAGCAGCGCTAGCGGGAGGGCCTTCCGCGAGCAGTTCTTC
CASSASGRAFREQFF
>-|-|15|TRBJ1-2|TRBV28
TGTGCCAGCAGTTTACCACGCAGAAGATTTTATGGCTACACCTTC
CASSLPRRRFYGYTF
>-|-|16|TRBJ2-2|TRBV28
TGTGCCAGCAGGAGACGGATAGCCCCGAACACCGGGGAGCTGTTTTTT
CASRRRIAPNTGELFF
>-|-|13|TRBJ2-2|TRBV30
TGTGCCTGGACCCCCGGGACAACCGGGGAGCTGTTTTTT
CAWTPGTTGELFF
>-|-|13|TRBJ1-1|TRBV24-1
TGTGCCACCAGTGAGTCAGGGGACACTGAAGCTTTCTTT
CATSESGDTEAFF
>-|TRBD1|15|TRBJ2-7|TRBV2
TGTGCCAGCAGTGAAGGAGGGACAGGGGGCTACGAGCAGTACTTC
CASSEGGTGGYEQYF
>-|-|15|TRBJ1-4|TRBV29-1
TGCAGCGTTGTGGGGAGAGGTGGGGTTAATGAAAAACTGTTTTTT
CSVVGRGGVNEKLFF
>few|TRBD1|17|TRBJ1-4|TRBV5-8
TGTGCCAGCAGCCCTGGACAGGGGCCCTTCCTTAATGAAAAACTGTTTTTT
CASSPGQGPFLNEKLFF
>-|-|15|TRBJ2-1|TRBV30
TGTGCCTGGAGCGCCAAGCCGGGCTCCGGGGTCGGGCAGTTCTTC
CAWSAKPGSGVGQFF
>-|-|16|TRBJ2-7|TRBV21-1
TGTGCCAGCAGCACAACCGGGACAGGGAAACGCTACGAGCAGTACTTC
CASSTTGTGKRYEQYF
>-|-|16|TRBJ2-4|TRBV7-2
TGTGCCAGCAGCTTAGGACAGATCGTAGCCAAAAACATTCAGTACTTC
CASSLGQIVAKNIQYF
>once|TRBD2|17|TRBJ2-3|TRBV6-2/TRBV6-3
TGTGCCAGCAGTTCCCCGCGACTAGCGGGAGCTACAGATACGCAGTATTTT
CASSSPRLAGATDTQYF
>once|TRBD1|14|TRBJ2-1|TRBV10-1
TGCGCCAGCCCCGCACAGGGGTGGTTCGAGGTGCAGTTCTTC
CASPAQGWFEVQFF
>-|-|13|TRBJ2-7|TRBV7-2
TGTGCCAGCAGCTTGGCCCGAAGCTACGAGCAGTACTTC
CASSLARSYEQYF
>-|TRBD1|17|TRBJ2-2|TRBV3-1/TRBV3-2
TGTGCCAGCAGCCAAATCGTCGGACAGGGCGACACCGGGGAGCTGTTTTTT
CASSQIVGQGDTGELFF
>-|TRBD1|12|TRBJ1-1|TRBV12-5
TGTGCTAGTGGTTCCGACAGGGGGCGGGCTTTCTTT
CASGSDRGRAFF
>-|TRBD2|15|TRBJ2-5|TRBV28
TGTGCCAGCAGGGCCCTAGCGGGAAAACAAGAGACCCAGTACTTC
CASRALAGKQETQYF
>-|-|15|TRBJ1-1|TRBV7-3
TGTGCCAGCAGCTTAAGTAGCAGGGCGAGGATTGAAGCTTTCTTT
CASSLSSRARIEAFF
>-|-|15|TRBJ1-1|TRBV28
TGTGCCAGCAGTTCGCCCAGGGGAACGGGCACTGAAGCTTTCTTT
CASSSPRGTGTEAFF
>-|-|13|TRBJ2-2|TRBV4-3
TGCGCCAGCAGCCAAGGGGTAACGGGGGAGCTGTTTTTT
CASSQGVTGELFF
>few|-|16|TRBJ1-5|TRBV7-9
TGTGCCAGCAGCTTAGGGGAGGGGCCGGGCGGTCAGCCCCAGCATTTT
CASSLGEGPGGQPQHF
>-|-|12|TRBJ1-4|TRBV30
TGTGCCTGCCAGAGGACGAAGGAAAAACTGTTTTTT
CACQRTKEKLFF
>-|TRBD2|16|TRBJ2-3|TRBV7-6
TGTGCCAGCAGCGTGACTAGCGGGAGGGCCCCAGATACGCAGTATTTT
CASSVTSGRAPDTQYF
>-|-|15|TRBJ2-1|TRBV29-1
TGCAGCGCCCTCCCTCCGGGTGTTACGGGAAATGAGCAGTTCTTC
CSALPPGVTGNEQFF
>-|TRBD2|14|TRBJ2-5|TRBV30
TGTGCCTGGAGTGGACTAGCGGTCGAAGAGACCCAGTACTTC
CAWSGLAVEETQYF
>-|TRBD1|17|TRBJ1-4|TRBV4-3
TGCGCCAGCAGCCATAACCCGACGACAGGGATCAATGAAAAACTGTTTTTT
CASSHNPTTGINEKLFF